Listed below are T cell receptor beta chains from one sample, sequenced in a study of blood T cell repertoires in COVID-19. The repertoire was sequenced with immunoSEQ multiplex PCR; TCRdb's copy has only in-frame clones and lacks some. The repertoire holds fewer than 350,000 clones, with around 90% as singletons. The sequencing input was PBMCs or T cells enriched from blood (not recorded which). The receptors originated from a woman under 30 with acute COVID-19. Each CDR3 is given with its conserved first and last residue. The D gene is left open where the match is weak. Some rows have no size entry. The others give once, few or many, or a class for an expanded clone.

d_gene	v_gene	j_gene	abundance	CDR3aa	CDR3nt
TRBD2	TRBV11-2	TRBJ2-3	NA	CASSYRLAGPTSTDTQYF	TGTGCCAGCAGCTATCGACTAGCGGGGCCAACTAGCACAGATACGCAGTATTTT
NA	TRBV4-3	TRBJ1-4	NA	CASSQSSPGQVGEKLFF	TGCGCCAGCAGCCAAAGCTCTCCGGGACAAGTAGGAGAAAAACTGTTTTTT
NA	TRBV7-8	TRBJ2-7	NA	CASSLGSEVSEQYF	TGTGCCAGCAGCTTAGGGTCAGAGGTGTCAGAGCAGTACTTC
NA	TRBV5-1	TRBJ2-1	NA	CASSLDGSSYNEQFF	TGCGCCAGCAGCTTGGACGGGAGCTCCTACAATGAGCAGTTCTTC
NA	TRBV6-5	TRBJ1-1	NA	CASSYYNMNTEAFF	TGTGCCAGCAGTTACTACAACATGAACACTGAAGCTTTCTTT
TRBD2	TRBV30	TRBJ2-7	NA	CAWRTTSGPPIEQYF	TGTGCCTGGAGAACGACTAGCGGACCCCCTATAGAGCAGTACTTC
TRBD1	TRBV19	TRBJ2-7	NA	CASSLQGAGYEQYF	TGTGCCAGTAGTTTACAGGGGGCGGGGTACGAGCAGTACTTC
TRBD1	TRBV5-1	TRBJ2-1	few	CASSLQGALAGEQFF	TGCGCCAGCAGCTTACAGGGGGCCCTAGCCGGCGAGCAGTTCTTC
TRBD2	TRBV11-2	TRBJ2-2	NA	CASSFLAGGGVGGELFF	TGTGCCAGCAGCTTCCTAGCGGGAGGAGGGGTCGGCGGGGAGCTGTTTTTT
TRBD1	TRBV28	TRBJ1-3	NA	CASSRQGTRNTIYF	TGTGCCAGCAGTCGACAGGGGACTCGGAACACCATATATTTT
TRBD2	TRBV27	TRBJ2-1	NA	CASSLKLAAYNEQFF	TGTGCCAGCAGTTTAAAACTAGCGGCTTACAATGAGCAGTTCTTC
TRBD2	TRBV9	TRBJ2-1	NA	CASSAGGAATYNEQFF	TGTGCCAGCAGCGCGGGGGGGGCCGCCACCTACAATGAGCAGTTCTTC
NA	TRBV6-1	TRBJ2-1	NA	CASSEGSTGIAARNKNEQFF	TGTGCCAGCAGTGAAGGTTCGACAGGGATAGCGGCCAGAAACAAAAATGAGCAGTTCTTC
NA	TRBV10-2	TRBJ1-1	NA	CASSENRATTEAFF	TGCGCCAGCAGTGAAAACAGGGCGACCACTGAAGCTTTCTTT
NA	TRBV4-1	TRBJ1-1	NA	CASRSEDGYTEAFF	TGCGCCAGCAGATCCGAGGATGGATACACTGAAGCTTTCTTT
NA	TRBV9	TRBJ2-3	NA	CASSVGGNSAQYF	TGTGCCAGCAGCGTAGGTGGTAATTCGGCGCAGTATTTT
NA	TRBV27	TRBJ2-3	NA	CASSLLFPDTQYF	TGTGCCAGCAGCCTACTATTCCCAGATACGCAGTATTTT
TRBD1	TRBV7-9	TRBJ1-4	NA	CASRGTVPTNEKLFF	TGTGCCAGCAGGGGGACAGTTCCAACTAATGAAAAACTGTTTTTT
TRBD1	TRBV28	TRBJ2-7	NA	CASRRPGQGGEQYF	TGTGCCAGCAGAAGACCGGGACAGGGGGGCGAGCAGTACTTC
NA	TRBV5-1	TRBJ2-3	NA	CASTGKVTDTQYF	TGCGCCAGTACAGGGAAGGTGACAGATACGCAGTATTTT
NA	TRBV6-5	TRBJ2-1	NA	CASSYGRYNEQFF	TGTGCCAGCAGTTATGGCAGATACAATGAGCAGTTCTTC
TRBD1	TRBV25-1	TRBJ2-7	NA	CASSDSRTGADDEQYF	TGTGCCAGCAGTGACTCTCGAACAGGGGCTGACGACGAGCAGTACTTC
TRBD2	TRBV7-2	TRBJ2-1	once	CASSAQGLAGLSSYNEQFF	TGTGCCAGCAGCGCGCAAGGGCTAGCGGGTTTGAGCTCCTACAATGAGCAGTTCTTC
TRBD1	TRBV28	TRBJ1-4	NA	CASQGADEKLFF	TGTGCCAGCCAGGGGGCGGATGAAAAACTGTTTTTT
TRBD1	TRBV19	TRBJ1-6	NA	CASTSWDSNNSPLHF	TGTGCCAGTACCTCCTGGGACAGCAACAATTCACCCCTCCACTTT
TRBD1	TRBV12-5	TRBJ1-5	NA	CASGLDRGQPQHF	TGTGCTAGTGGTTTGGACAGGGGGCAGCCCCAGCATTTT
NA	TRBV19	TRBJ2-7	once	CATRDQGGSYEQYF	TGTGCCACCAGGGACCAGGGAGGCTCCTACGAGCAGTACTTC
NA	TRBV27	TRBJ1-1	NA	CASSLGGVFLTEAFF	TGTGCCAGCAGTTTAGGGGGGGTTTTTTTGACTGAAGCTTTCTTT
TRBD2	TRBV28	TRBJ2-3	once	CASKAGGTDTQYF	TGTGCCAGCAAGGCGGGAGGCACAGATACGCAGTATTTT
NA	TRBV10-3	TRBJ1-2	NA	CAISERRAARNQANYGYTF	TGTGCCATCAGTGAGCGGAGGGCGGCACGCAACCAAGCTAACTATGGCTACACCTTC
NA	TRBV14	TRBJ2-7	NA	CASSKRTDYYEQYF	TGTGCCAGCAGCAAGCGGACCGATTACTACGAGCAGTACTTC
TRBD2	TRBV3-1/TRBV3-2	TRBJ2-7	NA	CASSQESGGRYEQYF	TGTGCCAGCAGCCAAGAATCGGGAGGGCGCTACGAGCAGTACTTC
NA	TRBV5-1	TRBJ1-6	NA	CASSLTGFAYNSPLHF	TGCGCCAGCAGCTTAACAGGGTTTGCTTACAATTCACCCCTCCACTTT
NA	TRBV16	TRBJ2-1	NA	CASRTRRRYNEQFF	TGTGCCAGCAGGACACGCAGGAGGTACAATGAGCAGTTCTTC
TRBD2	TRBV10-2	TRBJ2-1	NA	CASSEPGRGYNEQFF	TGCGCCAGCAGTGAGCCCGGGAGGGGCTACAATGAGCAGTTCTTC
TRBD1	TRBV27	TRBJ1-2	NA	CASSPPTGDGYTF	TGTGCCAGCAGTCCACCCACAGGGGATGGCTACACCTTC
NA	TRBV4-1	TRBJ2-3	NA	CASSLWGGASTDTQYF	TGCGCCAGCAGCCTCTGGGGGGGCGCATCCACAGATACGCAGTATTTT
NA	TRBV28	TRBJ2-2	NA	CASSLLGGTGELFF	TGTGCCAGCAGTTTATTAGGGGGCACCGGGGAGCTGTTTTTT
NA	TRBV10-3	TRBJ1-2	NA	CAITQDSFYGYTF	TGTGCCATCACCCAGGACAGTTTCTATGGCTACACCTTC
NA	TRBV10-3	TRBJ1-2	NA	CAIREGLRYGYTF	TGTGCCATCAGGGAGGGATTGAGGTATGGCTACACCTTC
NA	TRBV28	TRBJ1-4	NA	CASSVRGEKLFF	TGTGCCAGCAGTGTCAGGGGAGAAAAACTGTTTTTT
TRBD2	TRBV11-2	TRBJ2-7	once	CASSPGGLAGTQYEQYF	TGTGCCAGCAGCCCTGGGGGACTAGCGGGGACCCAATACGAGCAGTACTTC
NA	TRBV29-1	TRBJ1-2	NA	CSVEKGLYGYTF	TGCAGCGTTGAAAAGGGGCTATATGGCTACACCTTC
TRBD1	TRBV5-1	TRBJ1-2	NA	CASSPGQGVVVGYTF	TGCGCCAGCAGTCCGGGACAGGGTGTGGTGGTTGGCTACACCTTC
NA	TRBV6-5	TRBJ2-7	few	CASKQGRPIYEQYF	TGTGCCAGTAAACAGGGGAGGCCTATCTACGAGCAGTACTTC
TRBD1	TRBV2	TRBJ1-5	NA	CASRGPGQGRRNQPQHF	TGTGCCAGCAGAGGACCGGGACAGGGGAGGAGAAATCAGCCCCAGCATTTT
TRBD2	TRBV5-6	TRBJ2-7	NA	CASSLSLAGPYEQYF	TGTGCCAGCAGCTTGAGCTTAGCGGGACCCTACGAGCAGTACTTC
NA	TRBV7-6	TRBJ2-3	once	CASSLAGNPSTDTQYF	TGTGCCAGCAGCTTAGCCGGTAATCCTAGCACAGATACGCAGTATTTT
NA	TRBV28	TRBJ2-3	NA	CASRQGGGGGLLAQYF	TGTGCCAGCAGGCAGGGAGGGGGAGGCGGTTTACTTGCGCAGTATTTT
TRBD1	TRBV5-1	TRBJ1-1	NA	CASSRQPGTGGNTEAFF	TGCGCCAGCAGCAGACAACCCGGGACAGGGGGGAACACTGAAGCTTTCTTT
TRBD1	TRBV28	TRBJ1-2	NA	CASSATEQGMAYGYTF	TGTGCCAGCAGCGCGACCGAACAGGGGATGGCCTATGGCTACACCTTC
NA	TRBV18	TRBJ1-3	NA	CASSSNRDRVYF	TGTGCCAGCTCGTCCAACAGGGACCGGGTGTATTTT
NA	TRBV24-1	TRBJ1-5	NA	CATSDPVRGSQHF	TGTGCCACCAGTGACCCCGTAAGAGGGTCCCAGCATTTT
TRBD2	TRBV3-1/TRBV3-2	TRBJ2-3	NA	CASSRTSGTDTQYF	TGTGCCAGCAGCCGGACTAGCGGGACGGATACGCAGTATTTT
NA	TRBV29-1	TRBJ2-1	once	CSGGDQRQFF	TGCAGCGGTGGAGACCAGCGGCAGTTCTTC